This passage covers 3 T cell receptor beta chains from one sample sequenced in a study of shared clonotypes between healthy human individuals. Selected positively for CCR7 and CD45RO-negative, naive CD8 cells excluded terminally differentiated effector memory CD45RA+ cells. Generated by immunoSEQ multiplex PCR, the TCRdb table keeps only in-frame clones and is missing some. This repertoire shows 2 million or so clones, roughly 94% found once; its top ten account for roughly 1%. Sequences were obtained from naive CD8+ T cells sorted from blood. Every receptor here comes from a young man in good health.

The J gene is TRBJ2-5, the V gene TRBV15; 7 nucleotides line up with TRBD1. The germline V gene has CDR1 LNHNV and CDR2 YYDKDF (reference sequence). The CDR3 has 17 amino acids. After removal of 5 bases from V and 2 bases from J, the junction contained 14 bases not matched to a gene. In nucleotides, the CDR3 is TGTGCCACCAGCTCTCATCCGCCGACAGGGACACAAGAGACCCAGTACTTC. It specifies CATSSHPPTGTQETQYF. Full variable domain (remainder filled in from reference TRBV15 and TRBJ2-5): DAMVIQNPRYQVTQFGKPVTLSCSQTLNHNVMYWYQQKSSQAPKLLFHYYDKDFNNEADTPDNFQSRRPNTSFCFLDIRSPGLGDTAMYLCATSSHPPTGTQETQYFGPGTRLLVL.

This clone was seen a few times. J is TRBJ2-2 and V is TRBV30; 10 positions match TRBD1. Looked up from germline, CDR1 is GTSNPN and CDR2 is SVGIG (reference sequence). The CDR3 sequence is 14 residues long. J gave up 3 bases and V 5 bases, and 3 bases lay outside the gene matches. The CDR3 nucleotides are TGTGCCTGGGACAGGGGGCATCACACCGGGGAGCTGTTTTTT. It translates to CAWDRGHHTGELFF.

The gene calls are TRBV5-1 and TRBJ1-2, with a weak D call TRBD1 (5 bases). Germline V CDR1 and CDR2: SGHRS, YFSETQ. The V end lost 2 bases, the J end lost 3 bases, and 14 bases lay between the germline ends. This CDR3 contains 15 residues. The CDR3 loop is CASSFRAGGDYGYTF. The CDR3 DNA reads as TGCGCCAGCAGCTTCCGGGCCGGAGGGGACTATGGCTACACCTTC.